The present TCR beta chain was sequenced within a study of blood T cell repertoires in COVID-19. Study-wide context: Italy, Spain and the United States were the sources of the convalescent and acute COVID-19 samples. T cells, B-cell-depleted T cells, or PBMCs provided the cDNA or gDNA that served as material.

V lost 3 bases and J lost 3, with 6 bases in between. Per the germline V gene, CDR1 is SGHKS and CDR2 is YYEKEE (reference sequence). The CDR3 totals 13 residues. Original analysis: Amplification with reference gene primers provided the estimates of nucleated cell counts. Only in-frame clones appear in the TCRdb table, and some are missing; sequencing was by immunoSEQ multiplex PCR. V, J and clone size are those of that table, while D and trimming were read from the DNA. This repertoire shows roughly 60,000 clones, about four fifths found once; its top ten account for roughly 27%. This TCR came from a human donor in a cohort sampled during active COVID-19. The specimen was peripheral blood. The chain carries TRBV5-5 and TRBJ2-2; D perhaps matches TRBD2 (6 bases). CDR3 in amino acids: CASSWGDTGELFF. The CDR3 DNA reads TGTGCCAGCAGCTGGGGGGACACCGGGGAGCTGTTTTTT.